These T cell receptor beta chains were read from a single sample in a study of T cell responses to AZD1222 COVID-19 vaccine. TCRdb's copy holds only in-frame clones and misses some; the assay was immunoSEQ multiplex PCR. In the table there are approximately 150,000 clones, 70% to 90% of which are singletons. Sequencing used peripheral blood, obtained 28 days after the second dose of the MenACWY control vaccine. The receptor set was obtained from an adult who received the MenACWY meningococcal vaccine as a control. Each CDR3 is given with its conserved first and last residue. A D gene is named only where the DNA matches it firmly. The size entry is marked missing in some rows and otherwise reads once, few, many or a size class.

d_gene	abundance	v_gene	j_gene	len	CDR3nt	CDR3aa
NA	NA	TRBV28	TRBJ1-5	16	TGTGCCAGCAGTAAGGTTCAGGGGTATAGCAATCAGCCCCAGCATTTT	CASSKVQGYSNQPQHF
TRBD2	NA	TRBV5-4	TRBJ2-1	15	TGTGCCAGCAGCTCCCTAGCCGGAGCGGGAAATGAGCAGTTCTTC	CASSSLAGAGNEQFF
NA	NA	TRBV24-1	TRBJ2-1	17	TGTGCCACCAGTGTCGCGCCAGGGGCGGGGGCCCACAATGAGCAGTTCTTC	CATSVAPGAGAHNEQFF
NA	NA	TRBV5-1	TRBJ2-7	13	TGCGCCAGCAGCGCGGTCGGGGCCTACGAGCAGTACTTC	CASSAVGAYEQYF
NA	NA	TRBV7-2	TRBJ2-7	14	TGTGCCAGCAGCTTTACACGGGACAACTACGAGCAGTACTTC	CASSFTRDNYEQYF
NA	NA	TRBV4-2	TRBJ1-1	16	TGTGCCAGCAGCCAAGCCCCGAACGAGGGGCACACTGAAGCTTTCTTT	CASSQAPNEGHTEAFF
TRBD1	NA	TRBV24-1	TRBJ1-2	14	TGTGCCACCGCCGGGACAGATGAGAACTATGGCTACACCTTC	CATAGTDENYGYTF
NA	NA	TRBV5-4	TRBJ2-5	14	TGTGCCAGCAGCCACCAGCAGGGAGCGGAGACCCAGTACTTC	CASSHQQGAETQYF
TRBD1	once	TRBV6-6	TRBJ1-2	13	TGTGCCAGCAGTCGGGACAGTAACTATGGCTACACCTTC	CASSRDSNYGYTF
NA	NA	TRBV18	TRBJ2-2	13	TGTGCCAGCTCACCGGACTCCGGCGGGGAGCTGTTTTTT	CASSPDSGGELFF
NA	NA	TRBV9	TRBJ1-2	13	TGTGCCAGCGGGGTCCCAACATCGCCTGGCTACACCTTC	CASGVPTSPGYTF
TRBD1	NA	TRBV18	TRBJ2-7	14	TGTGCCAGCTCACCGCCGGGACAGCCCTACGAGCAGTACTTC	CASSPPGQPYEQYF
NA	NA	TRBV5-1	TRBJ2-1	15	TGCGCCAGCCGACTCCAATTACAGGGAAACAATGAGCAGTTCTTC	CASRLQLQGNNEQFF
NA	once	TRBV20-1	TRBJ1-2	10	TGCAGTGCTCTAGACTATGGCTACACCTTC	CSALDYGYTF
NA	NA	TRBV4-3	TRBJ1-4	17	TGCGCCAGCAGCCGCAACGACCAACGGGGGGCTAATGAAAAACTGTTTTTT	CASSRNDQRGANEKLFF
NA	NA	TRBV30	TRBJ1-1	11	TGTGCCTGGGACCTGGGCACTGAAGCTTTCTTT	CAWDLGTEAFF
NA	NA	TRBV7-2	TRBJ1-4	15	TGTGCCAGCAGCTTAGCGGTTTTAACTAATGAAAAACTGTTTTTT	CASSLAVLTNEKLFF
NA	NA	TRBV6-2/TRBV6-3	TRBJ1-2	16	TGTGCCAGCAGTTACTCGAGTACCCGGGGGGACTATGGCTACACCTTC	CASSYSSTRGDYGYTF
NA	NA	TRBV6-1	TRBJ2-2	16	TGTGCCAGCAGTGTTTTCAGAGGAGGAGACACCGGGGAGCTGTTTTTT	CASSVFRGGDTGELFF
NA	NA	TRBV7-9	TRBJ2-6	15	TGTGCCAGCAGCTTAGGCCATGCTGGGGCCAACGTCCTGACTTTC	CASSLGHAGANVLTF
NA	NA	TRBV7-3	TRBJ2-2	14	TGTGCCAGCAGCTATAACTCGAACACCGGGGAGCTGTTTTTT	CASSYNSNTGELFF
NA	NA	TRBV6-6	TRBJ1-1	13	TGTGCCAGCAGTGCGACGGGGAACACTGAAGCTTTCTTT	CASSATGNTEAFF
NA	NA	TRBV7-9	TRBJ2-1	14	TGTGCCACAAACACCGGGGACACCTATAATGAGCAGTTCTTC	CATNTGDTYNEQFF
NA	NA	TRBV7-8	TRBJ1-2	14	TGTGCCAGCAGCTCCAGGGGTGCCCGCTATGGCTACACCTTC	CASSSRGARYGYTF
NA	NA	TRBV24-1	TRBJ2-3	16	TGTGCCACCAGTGATTTGAGGTTTGGGGGGACAGATACGCAGTATTTT	CATSDLRFGGTDTQYF
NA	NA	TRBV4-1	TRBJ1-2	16	TGCGCCAGCAGCCAATCCACCGGGACCAAAAACTATGGCTACACCTTC	CASSQSTGTKNYGYTF
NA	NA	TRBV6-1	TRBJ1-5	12	TGTGCCAGCAGTGACCCAAATCAGCCCCAGCATTTT	CASSDPNQPQHF
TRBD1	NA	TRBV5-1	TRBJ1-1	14	TGCGCCAGCAGCTGGGACAGCTCGAACACTGAAGCTTTCTTT	CASSWDSSNTEAFF
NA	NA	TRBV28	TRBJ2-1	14	TGTGCCAGCAGCCTTCTCCCAAGTTTCAATGAGCAGTTCTTC	CASSLLPSFNEQFF
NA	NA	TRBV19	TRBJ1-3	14	TGTGCCAGCCGGTCACATAGCTCTGGAAACACCATATATTTT	CASRSHSSGNTIYF
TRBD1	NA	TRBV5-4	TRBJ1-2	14	TGTGCCAGCAGCTTTGGAGGACAGGGCTATGGCTACACCTTC	CASSFGGQGYGYTF
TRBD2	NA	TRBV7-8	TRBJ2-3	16	TGTGCCAGCAGCGGATCTAGCGGGAGGGCGATAGATACGCAGTATTTT	CASSGSSGRAIDTQYF
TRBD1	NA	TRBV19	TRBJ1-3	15	TGTGCCAGTGCCGGGACAGGGTTCCCTGGAAACACCATATATTTT	CASAGTGFPGNTIYF
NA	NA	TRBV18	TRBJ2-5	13	TGTGCCAGCTCACCTAGCTCCCAAGAGACCCAGTACTTC	CASSPSSQETQYF
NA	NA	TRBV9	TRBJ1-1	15	TGTGCCAGCAGCCCGAGAGACAGGACTAACACTGAAGCTTTCTTT	CASSPRDRTNTEAFF
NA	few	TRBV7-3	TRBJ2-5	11	TGTGCCAGCAGCACAGGAGAGACCCAGTACTTC	CASSTGETQYF
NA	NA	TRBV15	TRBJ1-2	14	TGTGCCACCAGCAGAGAAGGAGGGGGCTATGGCTACACCTTC	CATSREGGGYGYTF
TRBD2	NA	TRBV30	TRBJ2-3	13	TGTGCCTGGACCCGGGGGGGGGCAGATACGCAGTATTTT	CAWTRGGADTQYF
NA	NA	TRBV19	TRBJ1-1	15	TGTGCCAGTAGCAACCGGGGGTCCTGGGGCGCTGAAGCTTTCTTT	CASSNRGSWGAEAFF
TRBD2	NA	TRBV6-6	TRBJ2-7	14	TGTGCCAGCAGTTATTCTAGCGGGAGACCCGAGCAGTACTTC	CASSYSSGRPEQYF
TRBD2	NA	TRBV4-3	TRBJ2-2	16	TGCGCCAGCAGCCAAGAGCTAGCGGGAGTGACCGGGGAGCTGTTTTTT	CASSQELAGVTGELFF
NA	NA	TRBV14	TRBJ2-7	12	TGTGCCAGCAGCAGCAGGGGTTACGAGCAGTACTTC	CASSSRGYEQYF
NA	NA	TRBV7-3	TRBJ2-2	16	TGTGCCAGCAGCTTAGGGGCAGGGATGGCCACCGGGGAGCTGTTTTTT	CASSLGAGMATGELFF
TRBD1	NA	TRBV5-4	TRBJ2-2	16	TGTGCCAGCGGCCCCCGGGACAGGGGGACCGGCGGGGAGCTGTTTTTT	CASGPRDRGTGGELFF
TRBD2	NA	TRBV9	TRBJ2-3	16	TGTGCCAGCAGCGTAGGCCGGGGGGTTGCCACAGATACGCAGTATTTT	CASSVGRGVATDTQYF
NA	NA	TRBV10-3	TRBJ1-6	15	TGTGCCATCAGTGATTGGACCGCCGATAATTCACCCCTCCACTTT	CAISDWTADNSPLHF
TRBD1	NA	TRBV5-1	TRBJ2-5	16	TGCGCCAGCAGCTTGGAGGGGACAGGAGTAATCGAGACCCAGTACTTC	CASSLEGTGVIETQYF
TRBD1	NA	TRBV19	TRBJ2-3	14	TGTGCCAGTAGTCGGGACAGGGCGGCAGATACGCAGTATTTT	CASSRDRAADTQYF